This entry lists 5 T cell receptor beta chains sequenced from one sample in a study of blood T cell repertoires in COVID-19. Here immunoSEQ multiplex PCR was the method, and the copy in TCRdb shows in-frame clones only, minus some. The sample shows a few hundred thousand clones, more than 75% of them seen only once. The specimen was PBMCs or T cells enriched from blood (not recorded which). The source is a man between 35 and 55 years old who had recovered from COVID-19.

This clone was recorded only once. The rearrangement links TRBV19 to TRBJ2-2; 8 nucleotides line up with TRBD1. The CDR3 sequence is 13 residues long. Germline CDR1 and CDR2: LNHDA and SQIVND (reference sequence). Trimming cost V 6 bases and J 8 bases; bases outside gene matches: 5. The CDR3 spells CASSPTGDGELFF. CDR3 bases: TGTGCCAGTAGCCCGACAGGGGATGGGGAGCTGTTTTTT.

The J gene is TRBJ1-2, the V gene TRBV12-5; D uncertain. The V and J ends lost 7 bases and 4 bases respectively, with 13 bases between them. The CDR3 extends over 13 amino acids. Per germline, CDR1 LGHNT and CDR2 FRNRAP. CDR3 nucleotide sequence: TGTGCTAGTGAGGAGGGTCCCTCCTATGGCTACACCTTC. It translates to CASEEGPSYGYTF. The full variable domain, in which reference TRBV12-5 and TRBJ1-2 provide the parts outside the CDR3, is DARVTQTPRHKVTEMGQEVTMRCQPILGHNTVFWYRQTMMQGLELLAYFRNRAPLDDSGMPKDRFSAEMPDATLATLKIQPSEPRDSAVYFCASEEGPSYGYTFGSGTRLTVV.

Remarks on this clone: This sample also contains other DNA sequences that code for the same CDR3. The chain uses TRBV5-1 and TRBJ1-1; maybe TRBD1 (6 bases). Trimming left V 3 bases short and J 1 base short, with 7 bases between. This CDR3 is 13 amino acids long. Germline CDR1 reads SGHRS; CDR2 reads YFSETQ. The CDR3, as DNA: TGCGCCAGCAGCTCGGGACAGAACACTGAAGCTTTCTTT. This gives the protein CASSSGQNTEAFF. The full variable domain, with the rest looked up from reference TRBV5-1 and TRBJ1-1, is KAGVTQTPRYLIKTRGQQVTLSCSPISGHRSVSWYQQTPGQGLQFLFEYFSETQRNKGNFPGRFSGRQFSNSRSEMNVSTLELGDSALYLCASSSGQNTEAFFGQGTRLTVV.

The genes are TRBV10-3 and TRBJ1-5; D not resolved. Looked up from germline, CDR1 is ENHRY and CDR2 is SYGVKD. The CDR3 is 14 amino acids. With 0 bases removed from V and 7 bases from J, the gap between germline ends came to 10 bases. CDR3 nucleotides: TGTGCCATCAGTGAGTCTGGCGGCGGCCAGCCCCAGCATTTT. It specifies CAISESGGGQPQHF.

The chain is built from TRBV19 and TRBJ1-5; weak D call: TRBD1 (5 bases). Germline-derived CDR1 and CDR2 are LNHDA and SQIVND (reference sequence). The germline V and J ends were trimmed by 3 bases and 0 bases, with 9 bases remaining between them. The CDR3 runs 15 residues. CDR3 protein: CASSISGISNQPQHF. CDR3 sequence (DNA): TGTGCCAGTAGTATTTCAGGGATTAGCAATCAGCCCCAGCATTTT.